The sequence of this TCR beta chain was determined in a study of shared clonotypes between healthy human individuals. Losses at the gene ends were 7 bases for V and 4 bases for J; bases not matched to a gene: 3. The CDR3 runs to 14 residues. CDR1 LNHNV and CDR2 YYDKDF come from the germline V gene (reference sequence). CD45RA+ naive and CD45RA-negative memory subsets were separated from CD4+ cells. Clones were sequenced by immunoSEQ multiplex PCR, and TCRdb holds only the in-frame ones, with some missing. The profile shows about 1 million clones, about 75% of them singletons. The sequence was collected from a man between 18 and 29 years old in good health. The sequenced sample consisted of memory CD4+ T cells sorted from blood. Subset: CD45RA-negative fraction. The V call is TRBV15, the J call TRBJ2-7, with 14 bases that match TRBD2. The CDR3 coding sequence is TGTGCCACCAAACGGACTAGCGGGGGGTACGAGCAGTACTTC. It yields the protein CATKRTSGGYEQYF.